This TCR beta chain is from a study of shared clonotypes between healthy human individuals. Regarding the study as a whole: Clonotype sharing among donors likely depends on sequencing depth.

V was trimmed by 0 bases and J by 4 bases, leaving 10 bases between them. Germline loops: CDR1 MNHEY, CDR2 SMNVEV (reference sequence). This CDR3 has 14 residues. Naive CD8 cells were CD45RO-negative, positively selected for CCR7, excluding terminally differentiated effector memory CD45RA+ cells. This clone was recorded only once. Its antigen is not known. At the DNA level, this CDR3 is encoded by other sequences in the same sample as well. Replicate sorted-subset PCRs were loaded with 150 to 250 ng DNA, 31,000 or so T cell genomes. Here immunoSEQ multiplex PCR was the method, and the copy in TCRdb shows in-frame clones only, minus some. This table holds around 2,000,000 clones, approximately 94% found once.

V and J are TRBV27 and TRBJ2-7, with D maybe TRBD1 (6 bases). The sequence was collected from a man between 18 and 29 years old in good health. The sample was naive CD8+ T cells sorted from blood. For the CDR3, the DNA is TGTGCCAGCAGTTTATCGGGGGCCGGGTACGAGCAGTACTTC. Encoded protein: CASSLSGAGYEQYF.